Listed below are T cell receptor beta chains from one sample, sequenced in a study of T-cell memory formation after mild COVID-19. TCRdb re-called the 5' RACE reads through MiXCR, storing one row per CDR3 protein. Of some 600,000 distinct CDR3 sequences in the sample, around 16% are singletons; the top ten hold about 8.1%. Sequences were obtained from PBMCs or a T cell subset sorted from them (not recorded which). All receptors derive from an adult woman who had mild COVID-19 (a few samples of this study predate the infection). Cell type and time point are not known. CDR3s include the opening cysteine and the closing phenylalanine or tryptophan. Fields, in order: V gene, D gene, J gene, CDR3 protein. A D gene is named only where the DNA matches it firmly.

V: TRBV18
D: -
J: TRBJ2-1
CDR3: CATREGPYNEQFF

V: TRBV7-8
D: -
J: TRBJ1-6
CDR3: CASSLTLRDTVRRNSPLHF

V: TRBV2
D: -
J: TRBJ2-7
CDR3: CASRSEGSYYEQYF

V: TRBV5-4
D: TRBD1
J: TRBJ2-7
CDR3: CASSSYRDREGEQYF

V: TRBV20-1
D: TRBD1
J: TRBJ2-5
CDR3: CSAREGGSAQETQYF

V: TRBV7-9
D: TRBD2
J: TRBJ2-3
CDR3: CASSQSGKRVAQYF

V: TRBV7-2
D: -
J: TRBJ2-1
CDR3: CASSLASGAGNEQFF

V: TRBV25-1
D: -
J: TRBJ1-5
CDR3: CASRITRSDQPQHF

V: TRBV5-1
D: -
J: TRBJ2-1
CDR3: CASSSDLSRNEQFF

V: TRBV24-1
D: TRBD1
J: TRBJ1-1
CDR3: CATSDNSRGPAEAFF

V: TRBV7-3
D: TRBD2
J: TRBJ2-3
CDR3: CASSVLAGGTDTQYF

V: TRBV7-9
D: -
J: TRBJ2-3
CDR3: CASSSRQPPGVAADTQYF

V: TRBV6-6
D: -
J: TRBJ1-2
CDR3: CASSYSGLNYGYTF

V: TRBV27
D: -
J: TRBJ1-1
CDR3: CASSSRGATEAFF

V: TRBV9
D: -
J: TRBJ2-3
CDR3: CASSVSLDRGDTQYF

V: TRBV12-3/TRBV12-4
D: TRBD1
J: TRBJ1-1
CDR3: CDSTLTGGRNTEAFF

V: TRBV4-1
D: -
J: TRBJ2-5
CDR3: CASSRGLDRNQETQYF

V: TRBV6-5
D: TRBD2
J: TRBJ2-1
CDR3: CASTTSGGLNEQFF

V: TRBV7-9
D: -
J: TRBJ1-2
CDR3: CASSLSPVDYGYTF

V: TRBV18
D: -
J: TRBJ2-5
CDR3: CASSTLEWYTGETQYF

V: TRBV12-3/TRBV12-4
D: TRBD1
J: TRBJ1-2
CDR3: CASSFLGRGNYGYTF

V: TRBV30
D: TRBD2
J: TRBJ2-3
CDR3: CAWSGTRSDTQYF

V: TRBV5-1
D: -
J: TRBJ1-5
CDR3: CASSLGAGGGNQPQHF

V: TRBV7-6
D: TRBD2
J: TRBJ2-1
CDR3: CASSKTSGVYNEQFF

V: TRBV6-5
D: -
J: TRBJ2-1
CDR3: CASSSRSDEQFF

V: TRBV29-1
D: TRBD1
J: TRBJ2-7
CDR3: CSVEGTGGYEQYF

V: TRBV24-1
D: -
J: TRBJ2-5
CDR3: CATSDIGGGPGKTQYF

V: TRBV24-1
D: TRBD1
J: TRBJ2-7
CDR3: CATSAHGTATYEQYF

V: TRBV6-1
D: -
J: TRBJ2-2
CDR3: CASTVGVVGELFF

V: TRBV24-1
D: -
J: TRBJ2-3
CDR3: CATSDSTDTQYF

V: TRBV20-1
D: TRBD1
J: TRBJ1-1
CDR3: CSARDSVTGGTEAFF

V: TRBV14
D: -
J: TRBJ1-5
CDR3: CASSQLRGPQHF

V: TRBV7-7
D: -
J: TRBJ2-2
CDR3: CASSPGAITGELFF

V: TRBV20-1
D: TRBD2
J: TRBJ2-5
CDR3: CSARDDLAGGRETQYF

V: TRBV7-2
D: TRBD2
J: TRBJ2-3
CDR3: CASRVAGTDTQYF

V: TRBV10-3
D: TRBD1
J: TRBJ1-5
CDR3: CAISTGAGSNQPQHF

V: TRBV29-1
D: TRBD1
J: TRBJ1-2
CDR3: CSVTGGYGYTF

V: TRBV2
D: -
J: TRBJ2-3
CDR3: CASSVRDLTQYF

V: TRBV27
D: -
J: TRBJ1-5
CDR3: CASSSKGGQPQHF

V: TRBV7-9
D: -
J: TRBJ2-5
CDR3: CASSSVGTLQETQYF

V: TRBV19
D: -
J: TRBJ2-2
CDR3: CASKGGNTGELFF

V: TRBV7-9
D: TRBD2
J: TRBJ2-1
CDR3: CASSFPEGPGTSVTTSSYNEQFF

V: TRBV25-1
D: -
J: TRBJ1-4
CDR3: CASRRGTEEKLFF

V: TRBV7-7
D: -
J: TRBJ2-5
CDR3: CASSSVGQETQYF

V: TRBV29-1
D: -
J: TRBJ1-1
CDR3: CSGFSRNTEAFF